Listed here are 20 T cell receptor beta chains from one sample, sequenced in a study of T-cell memory formation after mild COVID-19 (dated by TCRdb to the early 2020s). Libraries came from 5' RACE. The listed sequencing device is Illumina NovaSeq 6000. The public sequencing data were trimmed at Q25 with fastp and processed into clonotypes with MiXCR by TCRdb, which kept only in-frame beta chains. Identical CDR3 protein sequences are pooled into one entry, listed with their most common genes and DNA. Present in this sample are around 220,000 distinct CDR3 sequences, 16% of which were seen just once. The ten largest clones add up to around 3.7% of the sample. Material: PBMCs or a T cell subset sorted from them (not recorded which). The receptors here all came from a man between 18 and 35 years old who had mild COVID-19 (a few samples of this study predate the infection). The sample titles of this study are shuffled in the database, so cell type and time point are left out; the donor was told from shared clones.

V and J are TRBV5-1 and TRBJ2-1; 9 positions match TRBD1. V shed 3 bases, J shed 9 bases, and the junction held 7 bases outside the gene matches. The germline CDR1 and CDR2 sequences are SGHRS and YFSETQ. The CDR3 has 14 amino acids. The CDR3 nucleotides are TGCGCCAGCAGCTCACGGACAGGGGCAAGTGAGCAGTTCTTC. Its protein product is CASSSRTGASEQFF.

There are many counts of this clonotype. The chain employs TRBV5-4 and TRBJ1-1; D not resolved. The V end lost 4 bases, the J end lost 2 bases, and 21 bases lay between the germline ends. The CDR3 is 17 amino acids. CDR1 and CDR2 from the germline V gene are SGHNT and YYREEE (reference sequence). The CDR3 spells CASSASGGRFINTEAFF. The CDR3 nucleotides read TGTGCCAGCAGCGCGAGTGGAGGGAGATTCATCAACACTGAAGCTTTCTTT.

The chain recombines TRBV7-9 with TRBJ1-6; D perhaps matches TRBD1 (5 bases). Trimming removed 6 bases from V and 7 bases from J, with 16 bases in between. The CDR3 length is 15 residues. Germline CDR1 SEHNR, CDR2 FQNEAQ (reference sequence). The CDR3 bases are TGTGCCAGCAGGCAGGACACTCCATGGAATTCACCCCTCCACTTT. Translation: CASRQDTPWNSPLHF.

This clonotype was picked up many times. The genes are TRBV5-1 and TRBJ2-1; D gene uncertain. The CDR3 spans 14 residues. CDR1 and CDR2 (germline): SGHRS, YFSETQ. Trimming shortened V by 1 base and J by 3 bases, and 8 bases separated the two germline ends. CDR3 DNA: TGCGCCAGCAGCTTGCCCCAGAACTACAATGAGCAGTTCTTC. Amino acids: CASSLPQNYNEQFF.

This chain uses TRBV28 with TRBJ2-2; D is undetermined. The CDR3 contains 13 residues. CDR1 and CDR2 (germline): MDHEN, SYDVKM. The V gene lost 7 bases and the J gene lost 4 bases, with 10 bases spanning the gap. CDR3 in amino acids: CASTLLATGELFF. The CDR3 nucleotides are TGTGCCAGCACTCTGCTGGCCACCGGGGAGCTGTTTTTT.

The rearrangement joins TRBV4-1 to TRBJ2-6; D might be TRBD1 (5 bases). V was shortened by 2 bases and J by 2 bases, with 7 bases between the two germline ends. The CDR3 is made up of 15 amino acids. Germline loops: CDR1 MGHRA, CDR2 YSYEKL. CDR3 in amino acids: CASSQKGTGANVLTF. The DNA of the CDR3 is TGCGCCAGCAGCCAAAAGGGGACTGGGGCCAACGTCCTGACTTTC.

This clonotype was observed a few times. The chain uses TRBV7-2 and TRBJ2-3, with D hard to call. The CDR3 covers 14 residues. CDR1 and CDR2 from the germline V gene are SGHTA and FQGNSA. The ends were cut back, 5 bases at V and 4 bases at J, with 13 bases in the middle. CDR3 DNA: TGTGCCAGCAGCCTAGGCAGGTCCGCAGATACGCAGTATTTT. Its protein product is CASSLGRSADTQYF.

This clonotype was seen repeatedly, ten times or more. Here the CDR3 DNA reads TGTGCCAGCAGCCTAGGACTAGCGGGCTCCTACAATGAGCAGTTCTTC. Protein product: CASSLGLAGSYNEQFF. The rearrangement joins TRBV5-6 to TRBJ2-1; 11 bases map to TRBD2. V dropped 4 bases and J dropped 0; count of bases not matched to a gene: 3. The CDR3 consists of 16 residues. Germline CDR1 is SGHDT and CDR2 is YYEEEE.

This clonotype was counted only a few times. The genes are TRBV7-6 and TRBJ2-1; D is unresolved. This CDR3 region has 17 residues. Germline V gene data show CDR1 as SGHVS and CDR2 as FNYEAQ. Trimming left V 5 bases short and J 3 bases short, with 20 bases between. The CDR3, as DNA: TGTGCCAGCAGCCTCAAGACGGGCCAACTAAACTACAATGAGCAGTTCTTC. Protein product: CASSLKTGQLNYNEQFF.

This clonotype was observed a handful of times. The J gene is TRBJ2-1, the V gene TRBV5-1, with 9 bases identical to TRBD2. The CDR3 runs 14 residues. CDR1 SGHRS and CDR2 YFSETQ come from the germline V gene. Trimming removed 4 bases from V and 10 bases from J; junction bases left unmatched: 9. The CDR3 sequence: CASSLSETSGEQFF. For the CDR3, the DNA is TGCGCCAGCAGCCTATCAGAAACTAGCGGGGAGCAGTTCTTC.

In DNA, the CDR3 is TGCGCCAGCAGCCCGAGGGTTGGCAGCTCACCCCTCCACTTT. Protein: CASSPRVGSSPLHF. This sequence joins TRBV5-1 and TRBJ1-6; D remains unclear. V was cut by 4 bases and J by 10 bases, with 15 bases left in between. Germline V gives CDR1 SGHRS, CDR2 YFSETQ. This CDR3 has 14 amino acids.

This clonotype was detected only a few times. The V gene is TRBV4-1, the J gene TRBJ2-6; 7 nucleotides match TRBD1. Looked up from germline, CDR1 is MGHRA and CDR2 is YSYEKL. This CDR3 spans 15 amino acids. V lost 4 bases, J lost 3 bases, and 3 bases stayed unmatched. The CDR3: CASSPTGDGANVLTF. CDR3 coding DNA: TGCGCCAGCAGCCCCACAGGGGATGGGGCCAACGTCCTGACTTTC.

CDR3: CSARAPPYTGELFF. CDR3 DNA: TGCAGTGCTAGGGCTCCGCCGTACACCGGGGAGCTGTTTTTT. The rearrangement links TRBV20-1 to TRBJ2-2; D is unclear. Trimming shortened V by 3 bases and J by 3 bases, and 11 bases separated the two germline ends. This CDR3 is 14 amino acids long. The V gene's germline CDR1 is DFQATT and CDR2 SNEGSKA (reference sequence).

V gene TRBV20-1 combines with J gene TRBJ2-5; 7 bases fit TRBD2. Germline lookup yields CDR1 DFQATT and CDR2 SNEGSKA (reference sequence). With 6 bases clipped from V and 4 bases from J, the junction kept 5 bases outside the gene matches. The length of the CDR3 is 12 residues. CDR3 in DNA: TGCAGTGCAAAGGGCGGGGGAGAGACCCAGTACTTC. Its translation is CSAKGGGETQYF.

V usage is TRBV4-2 and J usage is TRBJ2-5; TRBD2 agrees at 8 bases. The CDR3 runs to 16 residues. Trimming cost V 0 bases and J 4 bases; bases outside gene matches: 7. From germline, CDR1 is LGHNA and CDR2 YNFKEQ. This chain's CDR3 is CASSQDPTGGRETQYF. Here the CDR3 DNA reads TGTGCCAGCAGCCAAGACCCAACGGGGGGGCGAGAGACCCAGTACTTC.

V is TRBV7-2 and J is TRBJ2-5; 9 nucleotides agree with TRBD2. V lost 4 bases and J lost 5; bases outside the gene matches: 20. Germline CDR1 SGHTA, CDR2 FQGNSA. The length of the CDR3 is 19 residues. CDR3 DNA sequence: TGTGCCAGCAGCTCTAGCCTGGGGCGGCGGGGGGGCCGCGGGGAGACCCAGTACTTC. Its protein product is CASSSSLGRRGGRGETQYF.

The chain is built from TRBV5-1 and TRBJ2-3, with D uncertain. This CDR3 region has 13 residues. Germline CDR1 and CDR2: SGHRS and YFSETQ. Trimming removed 3 bases from V and 1 base from J, with 6 bases in between. The CDR3 reads CASSSDGTDTQYF. The CDR3 DNA is TGCGCCAGCAGCTCTGACGGCACAGATACGCAGTATTTT. Based on the CDR3 plus reference TRBV5-1 and TRBJ2-3, the full variable domain is KAGVTQTPRYLIKTRGQQVTLSCSPISGHRSVSWYQQTPGQGLQFLFEYFSETQRNKGNFPGRFSGRQFSNSRSEMNVSTLELGDSALYLCASSSDGTDTQYFGPGTRLTVL.

The CDR3 nucleotides read TGTGCCACCAGTGATTTGTACAGTGAGACCCAGTACTTC. This sequence encodes CATSDLYSETQYF. The chain joins TRBV24-1 to TRBJ2-5; D is unresolved. V lost 0 bases and J 5 bases, leaving 6 bases between the germline ends. The V gene's germline CDR1 is KGHDR and CDR2 SFDVKD. The CDR3 is 13 residues long.

The chain links TRBV20-1 to TRBJ2-5; 8 positions match TRBD2. Trimming cost V 5 bases and J 4 bases; bases outside gene matches: 9. CDR3 size: 14 residues. The V gene's germline CDR1 is DFQATT and CDR2 SNEGSKA (reference sequence). This chain's CDR3 is CSALPGGSSETQYF. The CDR3 bases are TGCAGTGCTTTACCGGGGGGGTCGTCAGAGACCCAGTACTTC.

V is TRBV5-1 and J is TRBJ2-5; 9 bases line up with TRBD1. Trimming removed 4 bases from V and 5 bases from J; junction bases left unmatched: 12. Germline V gene sequence: CDR1 SGHRS, CDR2 YFSETQ. The CDR3 length is 16 residues. CDR3 region: CASSRSGQGDVETQYF. The CDR3 nucleotides are TGCGCCAGCAGCAGATCGGGACAGGGAGATGTGGAGACCCAGTACTTC.